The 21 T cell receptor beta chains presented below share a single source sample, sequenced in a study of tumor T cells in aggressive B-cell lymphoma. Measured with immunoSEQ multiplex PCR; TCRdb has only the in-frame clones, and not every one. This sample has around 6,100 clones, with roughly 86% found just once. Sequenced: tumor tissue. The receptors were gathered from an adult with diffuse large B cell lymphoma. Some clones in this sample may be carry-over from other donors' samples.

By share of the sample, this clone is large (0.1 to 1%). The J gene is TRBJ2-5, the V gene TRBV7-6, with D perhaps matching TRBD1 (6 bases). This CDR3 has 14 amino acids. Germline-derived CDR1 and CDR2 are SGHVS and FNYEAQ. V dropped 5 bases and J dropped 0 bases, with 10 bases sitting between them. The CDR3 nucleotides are TGTGCCAGCAGCCCGGGACACTACCAAGAGACCCAGTACTTC. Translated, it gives CASSPGHYQETQYF.

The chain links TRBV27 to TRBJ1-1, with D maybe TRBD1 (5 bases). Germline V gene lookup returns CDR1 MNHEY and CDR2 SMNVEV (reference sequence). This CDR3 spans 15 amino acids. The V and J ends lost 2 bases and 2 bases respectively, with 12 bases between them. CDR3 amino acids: CASSLNVGRNTEAFF. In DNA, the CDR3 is TGTGCCAGCAGTTTAAACGTGGGGCGAAACACTGAAGCTTTCTTT.

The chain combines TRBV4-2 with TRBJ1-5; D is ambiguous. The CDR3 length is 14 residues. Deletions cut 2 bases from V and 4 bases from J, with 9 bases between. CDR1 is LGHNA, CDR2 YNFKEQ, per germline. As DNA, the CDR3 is TGTGCCAGCAGCCAAAATCTACTTAATCAGCCCCAGCATTTT. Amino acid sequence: CASSQNLLNQPQHF.

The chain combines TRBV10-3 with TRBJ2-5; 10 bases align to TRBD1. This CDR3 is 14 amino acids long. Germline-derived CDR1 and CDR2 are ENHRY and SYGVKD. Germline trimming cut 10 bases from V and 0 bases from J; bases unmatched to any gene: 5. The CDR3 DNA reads TGTGCCACCTCGGGACAGGGGAACCAAGAGACCCAGTACTTC. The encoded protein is CATSGQGNQETQYF.

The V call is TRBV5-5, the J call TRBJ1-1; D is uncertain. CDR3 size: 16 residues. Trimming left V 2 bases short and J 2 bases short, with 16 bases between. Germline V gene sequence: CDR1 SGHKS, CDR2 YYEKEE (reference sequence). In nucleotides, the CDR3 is TGTGCCAGCAGCTTTCTGTTGAGGGAAGTAAACACTGAAGCTTTCTTT. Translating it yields CASSFLLREVNTEAFF.

CDR3 sequence reads: CAISEAAGGLYEQYF. The CDR3 DNA reads as TGTGCCATCAGTGAGGCGGCGGGGGGCCTCTACGAGCAGTACTTC. The J gene is TRBJ2-7, the V gene TRBV10-3; 8 bases map to TRBD2. Germline V gene data show CDR1 as ENHRY and CDR2 as SYGVKD. This CDR3 has 15 residues. The V and J ends lost 2 bases and 3 bases, in that order; junction bases with no gene match: 6.

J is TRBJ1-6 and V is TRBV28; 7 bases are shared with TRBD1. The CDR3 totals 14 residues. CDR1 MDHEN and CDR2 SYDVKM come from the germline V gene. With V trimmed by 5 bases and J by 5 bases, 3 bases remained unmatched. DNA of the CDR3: TGTGCCAGCAGTACCACAGGGGATAATTCACCCCTCCACTTT. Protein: CASSTTGDNSPLHF.

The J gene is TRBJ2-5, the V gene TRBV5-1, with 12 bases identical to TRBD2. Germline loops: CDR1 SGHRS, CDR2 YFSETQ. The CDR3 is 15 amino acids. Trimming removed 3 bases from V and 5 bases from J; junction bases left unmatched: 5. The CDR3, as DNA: TGCGCCAGCAGCTATCTAGCGGGAGGGTTGGAGACCCAGTACTTC. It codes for CASSYLAGGLETQYF.

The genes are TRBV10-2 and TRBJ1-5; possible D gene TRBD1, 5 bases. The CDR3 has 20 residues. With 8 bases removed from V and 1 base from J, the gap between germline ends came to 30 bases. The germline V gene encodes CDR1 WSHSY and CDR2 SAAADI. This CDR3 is CASSDPGVAGPMGSNQPQHF. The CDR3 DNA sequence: TGCGCCAGCTCCGACCCGGGGGTGGCGGGACCTATGGGAAGCAATCAGCCCCAGCATTTT.

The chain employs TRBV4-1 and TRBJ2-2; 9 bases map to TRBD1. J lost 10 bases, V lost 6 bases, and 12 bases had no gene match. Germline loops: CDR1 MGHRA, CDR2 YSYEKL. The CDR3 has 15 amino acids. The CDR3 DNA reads TGCGCCAGCAGAATCCGGGACAGGGATATTGAGGAGCTGTTTTTT. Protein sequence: CASRIRDRDIEELFF.

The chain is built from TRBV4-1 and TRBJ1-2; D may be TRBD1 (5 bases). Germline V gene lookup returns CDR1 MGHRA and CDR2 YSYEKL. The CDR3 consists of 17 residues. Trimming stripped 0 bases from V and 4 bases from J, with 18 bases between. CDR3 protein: CASSQDVGGVGGYGYTF. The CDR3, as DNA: TGCGCCAGCAGCCAAGATGTGGGAGGGGTGGGAGGCTATGGCTACACCTTC.

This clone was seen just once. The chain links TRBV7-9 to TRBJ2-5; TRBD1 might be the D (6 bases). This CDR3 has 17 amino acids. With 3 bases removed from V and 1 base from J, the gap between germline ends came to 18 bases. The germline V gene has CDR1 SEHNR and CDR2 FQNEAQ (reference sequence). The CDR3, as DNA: TGTGCCAGCAGCTTGCAGGGGCGTTCAGGGATCCAAGAGACCCAGTACTTC. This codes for CASSLQGRSGIQETQYF.

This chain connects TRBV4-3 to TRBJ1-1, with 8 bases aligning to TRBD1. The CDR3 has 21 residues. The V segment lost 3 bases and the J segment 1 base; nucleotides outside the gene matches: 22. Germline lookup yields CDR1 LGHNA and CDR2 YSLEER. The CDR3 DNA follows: TGCGCCAGCAGCCACGTAGGACAGGGAAAGGGATTTTGGGTGAGGAACACTGAAGCTTTCTTT. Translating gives CASSHVGQGKGFWVRNTEAFF.

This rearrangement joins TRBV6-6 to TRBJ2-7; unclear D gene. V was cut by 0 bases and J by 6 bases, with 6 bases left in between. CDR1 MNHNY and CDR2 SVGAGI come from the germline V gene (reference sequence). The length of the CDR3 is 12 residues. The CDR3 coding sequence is TGTGCCAGCAGTTACTCGGCATCCGAGCAGTACTTC. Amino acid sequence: CASSYSASEQYF.

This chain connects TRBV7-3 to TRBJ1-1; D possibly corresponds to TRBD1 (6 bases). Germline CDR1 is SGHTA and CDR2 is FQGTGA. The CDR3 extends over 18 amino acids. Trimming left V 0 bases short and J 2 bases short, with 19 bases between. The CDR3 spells CASSLTVGGRYDNTEAFF. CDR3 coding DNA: TGTGCCAGCAGCTTAACGGTGGGGGGGCGGTATGATAACACTGAAGCTTTCTTT.

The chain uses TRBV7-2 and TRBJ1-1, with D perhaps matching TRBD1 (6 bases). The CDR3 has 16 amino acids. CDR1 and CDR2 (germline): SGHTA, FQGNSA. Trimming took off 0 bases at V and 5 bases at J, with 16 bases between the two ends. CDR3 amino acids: CASSLAHYRGGTEAFF. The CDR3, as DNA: TGTGCCAGCAGCTTAGCCCATTACAGAGGGGGTACTGAAGCTTTCTTT.

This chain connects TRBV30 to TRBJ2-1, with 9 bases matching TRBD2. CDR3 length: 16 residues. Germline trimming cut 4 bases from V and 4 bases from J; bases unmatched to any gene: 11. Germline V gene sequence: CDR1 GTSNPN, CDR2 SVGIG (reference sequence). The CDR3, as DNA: TGTGCCTGGACACCTTGGGTAGCGGGGGTTTACAATGAGCAGTTCTTC. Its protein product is CAWTPWVAGVYNEQFF.

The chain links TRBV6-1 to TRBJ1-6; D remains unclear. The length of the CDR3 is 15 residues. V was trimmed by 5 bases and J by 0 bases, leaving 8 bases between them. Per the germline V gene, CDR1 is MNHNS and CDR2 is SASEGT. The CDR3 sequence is CASSPIYSYNSPLHF. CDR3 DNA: TGTGCCAGCAGTCCGATCTACTCCTATAATTCACCCCTCCACTTT.

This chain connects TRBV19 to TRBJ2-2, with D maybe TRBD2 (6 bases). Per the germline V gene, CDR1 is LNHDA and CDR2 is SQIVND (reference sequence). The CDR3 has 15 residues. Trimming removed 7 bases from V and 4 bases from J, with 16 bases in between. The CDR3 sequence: CASILAVGGTGELFF. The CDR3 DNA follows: TGTGCCAGTATATTAGCGGTGGGGGGCACCGGGGAGCTGTTTTTT.

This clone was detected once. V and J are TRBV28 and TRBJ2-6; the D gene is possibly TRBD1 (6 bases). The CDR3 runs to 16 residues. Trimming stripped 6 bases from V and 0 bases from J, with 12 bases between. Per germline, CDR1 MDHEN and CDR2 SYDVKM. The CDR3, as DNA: TGTGCCAGCAGGGACAGCGTTCTCTCTGGGGCCAACGTCCTGACTTTC. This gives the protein CASRDSVLSGANVLTF. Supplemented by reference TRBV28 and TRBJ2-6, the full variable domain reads DVKVTQSSRYLVKRTGEKVFLECVQDMDHENMFWYRQDPGLGLRLIYFSYDVKMKEKGDIPEGYSVSREKKERFSLILESASTNQTSMYLCASRDSVLSGANVLTFGAGSRLTVL.

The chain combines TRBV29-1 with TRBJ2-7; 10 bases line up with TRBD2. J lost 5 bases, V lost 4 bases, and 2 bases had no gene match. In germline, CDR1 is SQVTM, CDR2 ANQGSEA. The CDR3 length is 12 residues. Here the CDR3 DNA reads TGCAGCGTTGCTAGCGGGAGCAACGAGCAGTACTTC. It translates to CSVASGSNEQYF.